These 28 T cell receptor beta chains came from one sample sequenced in a study of OX40 agonist ivuxolimab in advanced cancers. Profiled with immunoSEQ multiplex PCR; TCRdb holds only in-frame clones, not every one. The table includes tens of thousands of clones, approximately 83% detected once. The sample was CD4+ or CD8+ T cells sorted from blood, taken in a trial of the OX40 agonist ivuxolimab. The receptors were sampled from an adult with an advanced solid tumor such as melanoma, head and neck, liver or kidney cancer.

This clone was seen at least ten times. This chain joins TRBV2 and TRBJ2-5, with D possibly matching TRBD2 (6 bases). With 4 bases removed from V and 5 bases from J, the gap between germline ends came to 20 bases. The germline V gene encodes CDR1 SNHLY and CDR2 FYNNEI. This CDR3 region has 16 residues. The CDR3 is CASSVPRDWDGETQYF. DNA of the CDR3: TGTGCCAGCAGTGTTCCCCGGGACTGGGACGGCGAGACCCAGTACTTC.

V gene TRBV6-5 combines with J gene TRBJ1-2, with D possibly matching TRBD1 (5 bases). The CDR3 is made up of 15 amino acids. V dropped 2 bases and J dropped 8 bases, with 18 bases sitting between them. The germline V gene has CDR1 MNHEY and CDR2 SVGAGI. CDR3 nucleotide sequence: TGTGCCAGCAGTTACGGGGGGAGGGGAGTCGGCGGCTACACCTTC. It translates to CASSYGGRGVGGYTF.

The V gene is TRBV9, the J gene TRBJ2-2, with 7 bases aligning to TRBD1. The germline V gene encodes CDR1 SGDLS and CDR2 YYNGEE. The J segment lost 6 bases and the V segment lost 3 bases, leaving 14 bases of the junction unmatched. The CDR3 has 17 residues. CDR3 nucleotide sequence: TGTGCCAGCAGCGCAGAGGTAGGGGGCAAGGTACCCGGGGAGCTGTTTTTT. Protein: CASSAEVGGKVPGELFF.

In its sample, this clone was seen once. V is TRBV5-8 and J is TRBJ2-5, with TRBD1 identical over 9 bases. Germline lookup yields CDR1 SGHTS and CDR2 YDEGEE. This CDR3 spans 12 amino acids. Trimming took 7 bases from V and 5 from J; bases not matched to a gene: 3. For the CDR3, the DNA is TGTGCCAGCCACAGGGGGCTGGAGACCCAGTACTTC. Amino acids: CASHRGLETQYF.

This clone was seen once. This chain joins TRBV19 and TRBJ2-3; 9 nucleotides line up with TRBD2. CDR1 and CDR2 from the germline V gene are LNHDA and SQIVND (reference sequence). CDR3 size: 16 residues. The V segment lost 5 bases and the J segment 2 bases; nucleotides outside the gene matches: 8. As DNA, the CDR3 is TGTGCCAGTAGTCCGAGAGCGGGGGGACTCACAGATACGCAGTATTTT. Its translation: CASSPRAGGLTDTQYF.

The J gene is TRBJ1-6, the V gene TRBV6-1, with 11 bases identical to TRBD1. Germline trimming cut 7 bases from V and 8 bases from J; bases unmatched to any gene: 4. The CDR3 consists of 14 residues. Germline CDR1 is MNHNS and CDR2 is SASEGT. The CDR3 DNA sequence: TGTGCCAGCACCGGACAGGGGGCGCATTCACCCCTCCACTTT. Protein product: CASTGQGAHSPLHF.

Only one count was recorded for this clone. This chain links TRBV6-5 with TRBJ2-7, with 7 bases lining up with TRBD1. V trimming: 4 bases; J trimming: 6 bases; junction bases outside the gene matches: 6. CDR3 size: 13 residues. Germline CDR1 reads MNHEY; CDR2 reads SVGAGI. CDR3 sequence (DNA): TGTGCCAGCAGTTCAGGGGGTATGGGCGAGCAGTACTTC. Its protein is CASSSGGMGEQYF.

DNA for the CDR3: TGCGCCAGCAGCTTTGGGTCGTCCCAGCCCCAGCATTTT. Residues: CASSFGSSQPQHF. This chain connects TRBV4-1 to TRBJ1-5; D gene unclear. Germline V gene sequence: CDR1 MGHRA, CDR2 YSYEKL. V shed 5 bases and J shed 7 bases, with 12 bases lying between them. The CDR3 extends over 13 amino acids.

The CDR3 sequence: CAAREGIGGYTF. The CDR3 DNA is TGTGCCGCAAGGGAGGGAATCGGTGGCTACACCTTC. The chain has TRBV19 and TRBJ1-2, with D unresolved. V dropped 11 bases and J dropped 7 bases, with 17 bases sitting between them. The CDR3 totals 12 residues. Germline CDR1 is LNHDA and CDR2 is SQIVND (reference sequence).

The gene calls are TRBV28 and TRBJ2-4; a possible D gene is TRBD1 (7 bases). The CDR3 totals 15 residues. Germline CDR1 MDHEN, CDR2 SYDVKM. V gave up 7 bases and J gave up 4 bases, with 17 bases separating them. DNA for the CDR3: TGTGCCAGCACTCCTCCGACAGGGAGGAAAAACATTCAGTACTTC. Its translation is CASTPPTGRKNIQYF.

This clone has a single count. The V and J genes are TRBV6-5 and TRBJ1-1; D may be TRBD1 (5 bases). With 1 base removed from V and 0 bases from J, the gap between germline ends came to 12 bases. The V gene's germline CDR1 is MNHEY and CDR2 SVGAGI. This CDR3 has 16 amino acids. The DNA of the CDR3 is TGTGCCAGCAGTTACTTCCCGGGGCACATGAACACTGAAGCTTTCTTT. It codes for CASSYFPGHMNTEAFF.

This chain joins TRBV21-1 and TRBJ1-4; the table's TRBD1 call for D was not verified on the DNA. TRBV21-1 is an annotated pseudogene. This CDR3 is 17 amino acids long. In nucleotides, the CDR3 is TGTGCCAGCAGGGGGCTGGTAGCTACAAGTCATAATGAAAAACTGTTTTTT. This translates into CASRGLVATSHNEKLFF.

The chain carries TRBV5-4 and TRBJ2-7, with TRBD1 matching over 7 bases. V was pared by 5 bases and J by 3 bases, with 5 bases of the junction left unmatched. Germline-derived CDR1 and CDR2 are SGHNT and YYREEE (reference sequence). The CDR3 has 13 amino acids. CDR3 in amino acids: CASRPGQNYEQYF. The CDR3 nucleotides are TGTGCCAGCAGACCGGGACAGAACTACGAGCAGTACTTC.

The count of this clone is one. The chain has TRBV19 and TRBJ2-3, with D possibly TRBD2 on 6 matching bases. V gave up 1 base and J gave up 2 bases, with 16 bases separating them. Germline CDR1 and CDR2: LNHDA and SQIVND (reference sequence). The CDR3 length is 17 residues. The CDR3, as DNA: TGTGCCAGTAGTATAGTCGCGGGACCGACATTCACAGATACGCAGTATTTT. This codes for CASSIVAGPTFTDTQYF.

Regarding this clone: This specimen includes other DNA sequences encoding the same CDR3. The gene calls are TRBV19 and TRBJ2-7, with 7 bases matching TRBD1. CDR3 length: 13 amino acids. From germline, CDR1 is LNHDA and CDR2 SQIVND (reference sequence). V shed 1 base, J shed 4 bases, and the junction held 1 base outside the gene matches. The CDR3 DNA is TGTGCCAGTAGTATAGGGACAGGATACGAGCAGTACTTC. Translated: CASSIGTGYEQYF.

The chain is built from TRBV29-1 and TRBJ2-7; 8 bases agree with TRBD2. V trimming: 4 bases; J trimming: 0 bases; junction bases outside the gene matches: 5. Per the germline V gene, CDR1 is SQVTM and CDR2 is ANQGSEA. The CDR3 totals 14 residues. The DNA of the CDR3 is TGCAGCGTTGCGGGGACTAGACTCTCCTACGAGCAGTACTTC. Protein product: CSVAGTRLSYEQYF.

The rearrangement uses TRBV19 and TRBJ2-5; possibly TRBD1 for D (5 bases). The end of the DNA is better explained by TRBJ2-7, so the J call may be wrong. CDR3 length: 14 residues. The V gene's germline CDR1 is LNHDA and CDR2 SQIVND (reference sequence). The CDR3 bases are TGTGCCAGTAGTGAATCAGGGTGGGTCTACGAGCAGTACTTC. Translation: CASSESGWVYEQYF.

V gene TRBV13 combines with J gene TRBJ2-3; D is ambiguous. Germline CDR1 reads PRHDT; CDR2 reads FYEKMQ (reference sequence). The CDR3 is 12 amino acids. The germline V and J ends were trimmed by 1 base and 5 bases, with 4 bases remaining between them. CDR3 nucleotides: TGTGCCAGCAGCTTAGCGGGAGATACGCAGTATTTT. Amino acid sequence: CASSLAGDTQYF.

DNA for the CDR3: TGTGCCAGCAGCTCCTGGACAGGGGCGAACACTGAAGCTTTCTTT. The encoded protein is CASSSWTGANTEAFF. V and J are TRBV16 and TRBJ1-1; TRBD1 aligns across 9 bases. The CDR3 totals 15 residues. Germline lookup yields CDR1 KGHSY and CDR2 FQNENV. V lost 5 bases, J lost 1 base, and 5 bases stayed unmatched.

CDR3 region: CASSLEGDRPQYF. CDR3 DNA: TGCGCCAGCAGCTTGGAAGGGGACCGGCCGCAGTATTTT. The gene calls are TRBV5-1 and TRBJ2-3, with D tentatively TRBD1 or TRBD2 (5 bases each). The CDR3 consists of 13 residues. The germline V gene has CDR1 SGHRS and CDR2 YFSETQ. The ends were cut back, 0 bases at V and 10 bases at J, with 12 bases in the middle.

The rearrangement joins TRBV10-1 to TRBJ2-2, with a possible D match to TRBD1 (5 bases). The CDR3 sequence is 16 residues long. V lost 3 bases to trimming and J lost 3 bases, with 14 bases between them. Per the germline V gene, CDR1 is WNHNN and CDR2 is SYGVQD (reference sequence). Written as DNA, the CDR3 is TGCGCCAGCAGTGACCCTAGGACATGGGACACCGGGGAGCTGTTTTTT. It yields the protein CASSDPRTWDTGELFF.

This rearrangement joins TRBV14 to TRBJ2-2, with a weak D call TRBD2 (6 bases). Trimming shortened V by 5 bases and J by 4 bases, and 11 bases separated the two germline ends. The CDR3 covers 14 residues. The germline gives CDR1 SGHDN, CDR2 FVKESK. CDR3 in DNA: TGTGCCAGCAGCTGGAGGGGAGGCACCGGGGAGCTGTTTTTT. This codes for CASSWRGGTGELFF.

The V and J genes are TRBV7-9 and TRBJ1-1, with D possibly being TRBD1 (5 bases). This CDR3 is built from 17 residues. Germline V CDR1 and CDR2: SEHNR, FQNEAQ (reference sequence). V lost 5 bases to trimming and J lost 0 bases, with 19 bases between them. The CDR3 loop reads CASSPTRRDRMNTEAFF. In DNA, the CDR3 is TGTGCCAGCAGCCCCACCCGCCGGGACCGGATGAACACTGAAGCTTTCTTT.

V and J are TRBV9 and TRBJ1-1; D gene uncertain. The ends were cut back, 4 bases at V and 8 bases at J, with 18 bases in the middle. Germline V gives CDR1 SGDLS, CDR2 YYNGEE. This CDR3 is 14 amino acids long. The CDR3 region has the DNA TGTGCCAGCAGCCCCCCTCCGGGCGCGCGGGAAGCTTTCTTT. The encoded protein is CASSPPPGAREAFF.

The chain has TRBV11-3 and TRBJ1-1, with no clear D. V was clipped by 5 bases and J by 0 bases, with 7 bases between them. Germline-derived CDR1 and CDR2 are SGHNT and YENEEA. The CDR3 totals 13 residues. CDR3 bases: TGTGCCAGCAGCCCAAGGATGAACACTGAAGCTTTCTTT. Protein: CASSPRMNTEAFF. The full variable domain, rest sourced from reference TRBV11-3 and TRBJ1-1, is EAGVVQSPRYKIIEKKQPVAFWCNPISGHNTLYWYLQNLGQGPELLIRYENEEAVDDSQLPKDRFSAERLKGVDSTLKIQPAELGDSAVYLCASSPRMNTEAFFGQGTRLTVV.

V gene TRBV19 combines with J gene TRBJ2-7; tentatively, D is TRBD1 (6 bases). There are 15 residues in the CDR3. Germline CDR1 and CDR2: LNHDA and SQIVND (reference sequence). Trimming cost V 3 bases and J 0 bases, with 12 bases left between them. CDR3 bases: TGTGCCAGTAGTATTCAGGGGCGGAGCTCCTACGAGCAGTACTTC. Translating it yields CASSIQGRSSYEQYF.

This clone has only a few counts. The sample holds other DNA sequences that translate to the same CDR3. The genes are TRBV14 and TRBJ2-1, with D hard to call. This CDR3 comprises 13 residues. The germline V gene encodes CDR1 SGHDN and CDR2 FVKESK. The V end was cut by 1 base, the J end by 9 bases, with 10 bases between. The CDR3 nucleotides are TGTGCCAGCAGCCAAGTTGCCGGGTCTGAGCAGTTCTTC. Protein product: CASSQVAGSEQFF.

The CDR3 loop reads CASSEGGSGPVGYTF. In nucleotides, the CDR3 is TGTGCCAGCAGTGAAGGGGGGTCCGGGCCCGTCGGCTACACCTTC. The V call is TRBV2, the J call TRBJ1-2; D is perhaps TRBD1 (5 bases). The germline CDR1 and CDR2 sequences are SNHLY and FYNNEI. V dropped 1 base and J dropped 8 bases, with 17 bases sitting between them. The CDR3 has 15 residues.